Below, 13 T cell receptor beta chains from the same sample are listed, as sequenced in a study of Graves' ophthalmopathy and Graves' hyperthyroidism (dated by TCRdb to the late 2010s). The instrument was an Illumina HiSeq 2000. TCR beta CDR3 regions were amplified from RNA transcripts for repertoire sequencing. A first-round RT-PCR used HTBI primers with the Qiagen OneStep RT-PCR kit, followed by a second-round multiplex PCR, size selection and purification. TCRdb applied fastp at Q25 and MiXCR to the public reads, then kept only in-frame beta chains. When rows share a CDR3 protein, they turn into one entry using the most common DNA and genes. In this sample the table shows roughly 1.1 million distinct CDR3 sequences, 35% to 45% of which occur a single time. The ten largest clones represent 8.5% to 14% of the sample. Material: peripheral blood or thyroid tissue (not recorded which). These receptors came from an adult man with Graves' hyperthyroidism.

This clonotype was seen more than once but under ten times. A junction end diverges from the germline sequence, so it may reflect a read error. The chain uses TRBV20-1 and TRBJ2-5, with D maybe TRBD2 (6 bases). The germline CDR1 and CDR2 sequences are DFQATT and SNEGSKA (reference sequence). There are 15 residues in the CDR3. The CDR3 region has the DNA TGCAGTGCTAGTGAACGCGGGACGTACCAAGGGACCCAGTACTTC. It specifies CSASERGTYQGTQYF.

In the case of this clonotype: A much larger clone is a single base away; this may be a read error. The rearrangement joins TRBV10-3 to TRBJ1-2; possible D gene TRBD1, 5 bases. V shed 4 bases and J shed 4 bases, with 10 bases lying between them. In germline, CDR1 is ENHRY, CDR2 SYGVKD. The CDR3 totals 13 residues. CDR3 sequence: CAISVTAGYGYTF. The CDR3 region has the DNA TGTGCCATCAGTGTGACAGCCGGCTATGGCTACACCTTC.

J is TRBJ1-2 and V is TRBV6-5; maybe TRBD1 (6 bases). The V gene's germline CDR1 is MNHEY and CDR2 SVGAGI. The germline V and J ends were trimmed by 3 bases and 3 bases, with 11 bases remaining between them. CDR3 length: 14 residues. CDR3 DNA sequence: TGTGCCAGCAGTTATCTAGGGGGGCACTATGGCTACACCTTC. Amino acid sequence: CASSYLGGHYGYTF.

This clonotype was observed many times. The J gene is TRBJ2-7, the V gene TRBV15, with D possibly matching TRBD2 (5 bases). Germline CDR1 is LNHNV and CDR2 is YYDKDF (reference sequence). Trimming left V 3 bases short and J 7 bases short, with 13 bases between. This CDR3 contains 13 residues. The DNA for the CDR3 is TGTGCCACCAGCAGGGACTGGACGTGGGAGCAGTACTTC. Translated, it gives CATSRDWTWEQYF.

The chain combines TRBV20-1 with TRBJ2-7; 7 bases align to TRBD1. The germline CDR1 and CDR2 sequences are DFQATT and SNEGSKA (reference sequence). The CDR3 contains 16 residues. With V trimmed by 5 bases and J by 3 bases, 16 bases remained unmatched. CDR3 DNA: TGCAGTGCTGTCACAGGGGTGGACCAGGGCATCTACGAGCAGTACTTC. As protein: CSAVTGVDQGIYEQYF.

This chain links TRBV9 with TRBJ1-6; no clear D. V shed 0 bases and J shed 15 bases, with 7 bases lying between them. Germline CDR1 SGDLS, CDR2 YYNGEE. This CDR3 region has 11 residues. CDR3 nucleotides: TGTGCCAGCAGCGTAGGGTCCGTCCTCCACTTT. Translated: CASSVGSVLHF.

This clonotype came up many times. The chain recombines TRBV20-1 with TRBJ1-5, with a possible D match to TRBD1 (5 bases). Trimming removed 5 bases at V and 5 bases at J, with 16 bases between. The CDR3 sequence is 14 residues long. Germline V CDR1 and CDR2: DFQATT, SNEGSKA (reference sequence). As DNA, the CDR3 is TGCAGTGCTCAATCCGGGGCAGCATATCAGCCCCAGCATTTT. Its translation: CSAQSGAAYQPQHF.

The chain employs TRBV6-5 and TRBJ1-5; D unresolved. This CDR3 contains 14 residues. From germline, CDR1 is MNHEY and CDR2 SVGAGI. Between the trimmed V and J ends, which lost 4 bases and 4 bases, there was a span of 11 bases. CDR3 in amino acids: CASSSRRFNQPQHF. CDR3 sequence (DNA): TGTGCCAGCAGTTCCCGGCGGTTTAATCAGCCCCAGCATTTT.

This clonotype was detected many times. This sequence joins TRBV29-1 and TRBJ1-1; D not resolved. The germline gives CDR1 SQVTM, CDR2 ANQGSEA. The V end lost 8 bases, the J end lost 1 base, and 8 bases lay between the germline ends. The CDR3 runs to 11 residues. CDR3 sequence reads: CSISRNTEAFF. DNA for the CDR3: TGCAGCATTTCAAGGAACACTGAAGCTTTCTTT.

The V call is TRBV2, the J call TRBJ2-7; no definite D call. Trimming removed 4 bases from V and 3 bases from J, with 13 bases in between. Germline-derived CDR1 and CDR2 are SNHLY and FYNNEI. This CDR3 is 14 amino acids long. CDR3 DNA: TGTGCCAGCAGTGGTTGGACCGCTTACTACGAGCAGTACTTC. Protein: CASSGWTAYYEQYF.

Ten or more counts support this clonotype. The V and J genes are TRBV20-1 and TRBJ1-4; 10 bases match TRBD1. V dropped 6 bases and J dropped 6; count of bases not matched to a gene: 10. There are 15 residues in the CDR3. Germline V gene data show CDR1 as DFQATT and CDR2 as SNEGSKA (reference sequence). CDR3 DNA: TGCAGTGCAACTCGGTACGGGACAGGGGATGAAAAACTGTTTTTT. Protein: CSATRYGTGDEKLFF.

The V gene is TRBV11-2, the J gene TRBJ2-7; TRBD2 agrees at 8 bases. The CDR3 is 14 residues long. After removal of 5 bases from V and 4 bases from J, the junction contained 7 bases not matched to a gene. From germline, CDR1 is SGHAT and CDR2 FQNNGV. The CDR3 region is CASSQDGTRYEQYF. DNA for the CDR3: TGTGCCAGCAGCCAAGATGGGACTAGATACGAGCAGTACTTC.

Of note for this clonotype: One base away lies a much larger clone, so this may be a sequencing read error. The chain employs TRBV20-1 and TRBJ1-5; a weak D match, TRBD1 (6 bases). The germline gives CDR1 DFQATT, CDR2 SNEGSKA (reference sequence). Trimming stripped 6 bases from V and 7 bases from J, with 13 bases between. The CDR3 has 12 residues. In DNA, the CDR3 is TGCAGTGCGGCGGGGGGGGCCCAGCCCCAGCATTTT. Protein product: CSAAGGAQPQHF.